This is a list of T cell receptor beta chains from one sample in a study of T cell responses to AZD1222 COVID-19 vaccine. Using immunoSEQ multiplex PCR, the repertoire was profiled, and TCRdb retains in-frame clones only, with some absent. Of about 120,000 clones in the sample, 92% were seen once. The source material was peripheral blood, sampled 28 days after the second AZD1222 dose. These receptors were collected from an adult who received the AZD1222 COVID-19 vaccine. Both conserved end residues are part of each CDR3. D genes are given only for firm matches. Expanded clones get a size class; other rows say once, few or many, or leave the size out.

TRBJ2-7 NA NA TRBV5-1 TGCGCCAGCAGCTTGGCCCCAGCGGTTATCTACGAGCAGTACTTC CASSLAPAVIYEQYF
TRBJ1-2 NA NA TRBV27 TGTGCCAGCAGTTTAAGGGGACGAGGTGTGAACTATGGCTACACCTTC CASSLRGRGVNYGYTF
TRBJ2-7 once NA TRBV12-3/TRBV12-4 TGTGCCAGCAGTTTGCTGGGTTACGAGCAGTACTTC CASSLLGYEQYF
TRBJ2-1 NA NA TRBV27 TGTGCCAGCAGTTTTCAAGGGGAGAGGTACAATGAGCAGTTCTTC CASSFQGERYNEQFF
TRBJ2-7 NA NA TRBV27 TGTGCCAGCAGTTTGACAGTTCGGTACTACGAGCAGTACTTC CASSLTVRYYEQYF
TRBJ1-2 NA NA TRBV3-1/TRBV3-2 TGTGCCAGCAGCCAAGATACCGTTGTGCGCTCGGGGGGCTACACCTTC CASSQDTVVRSGGYTF
TRBJ2-5 NA NA TRBV27 TGTGCCAGCAGTTTATTAGAGACCCAGTACTTC CASSLLETQYF
TRBJ1-2 NA NA TRBV28 TGTGCCAGCAGTTTATCCCAGGAGCGAGGCTACACCTTC CASSLSQERGYTF
TRBJ2-1 NA TRBD2 TRBV5-1 TGCGCCAGCGACCCCGGGACTAGCGGTTACAATGAGCAGTTCTTC CASDPGTSGYNEQFF
TRBJ1-5 NA NA TRBV5-3 TGTGCCAGAAGCTTGCCCCCGGGGCGTCAGCCCCAGCATTTT CARSLPPGRQPQHF
TRBJ2-3 NA TRBD2 TRBV9 TGTGCCAGCAGCCCACGACTAGCGGGAGATACGCAGTATTTT CASSPRLAGDTQYF
TRBJ2-7 NA NA TRBV3-1/TRBV3-2 TGTGCCAGCAGCCGGGACACCCAGACCTACGAGCAGTACTTC CASSRDTQTYEQYF
TRBJ1-2 NA NA TRBV4-1 TGCGCCAGCAGCCAAGATGATTGGGAAGGCCACTATGGCTACACCTTC CASSQDDWEGHYGYTF
TRBJ2-3 NA TRBD2 TRBV6-2/TRBV6-3 TGTGCCAGCAGTCTGAACTTCGGGACTAGCGGGAGTAGCACAGATACGCAGTATTTT CASSLNFGTSGSSTDTQYF
TRBJ1-3 NA NA TRBV19 TGTGCCAGTAGTATGAGACGGCGGCTTTCGGGAAACACCATATATTTT CASSMRRRLSGNTIYF
TRBJ2-7 NA NA TRBV9 TGTGCCAGCAGCGTAGGGAGTACCACCTACGAGCAGTACTTC CASSVGSTTYEQYF
TRBJ2-5 NA TRBD1 TRBV2 TGTGCCAGCAGAGCCGGGACAGGGAAAGAGACCCAGTACTTC CASRAGTGKETQYF
TRBJ1-1 NA NA TRBV19 TGTGCCAGTAGTATATCTTATCAGGTTTCGAACACTGAAGCTTTCTTT CASSISYQVSNTEAFF
TRBJ1-5 NA TRBD1 TRBV5-1 TGCGCCAGCAGCATCCAGGGGGATCAGCCCCAGCATTTT CASSIQGDQPQHF
TRBJ1-4 few TRBD1 TRBV19 TGTGCCAGTAGTCCGGGACAGGGCTTTAAACTGTTTTTT CASSPGQGFKLFF
TRBJ2-3 NA NA TRBV12-5 TGTGCTAGTGGTTTGGTAGGCGCAGATACGCAGTATTTT CASGLVGADTQYF
TRBJ2-1 NA NA TRBV3-1/TRBV3-2 TGTGCCAGCAGCCAAGGACGGACTAAGCAAATTGTAAGGGGTGAGCAGTTCTTC CASSQGRTKQIVRGEQFF
TRBJ2-5 NA NA TRBV20-1 TGCAGTGCTAGTCATCGCGGAGCACAAGAGACCCAGTACTTC CSASHRGAQETQYF
TRBJ1-1 NA TRBD1 TRBV9 TGTGCCAGCAGCCCCTCGGACAGGCAAGCTTTCTTT CASSPSDRQAFF
TRBJ2-1 NA NA TRBV18 TGTGCCAGCTCACCCGTGGTCAGTAGCAATGAGCAGTTCTTC CASSPVVSSNEQFF